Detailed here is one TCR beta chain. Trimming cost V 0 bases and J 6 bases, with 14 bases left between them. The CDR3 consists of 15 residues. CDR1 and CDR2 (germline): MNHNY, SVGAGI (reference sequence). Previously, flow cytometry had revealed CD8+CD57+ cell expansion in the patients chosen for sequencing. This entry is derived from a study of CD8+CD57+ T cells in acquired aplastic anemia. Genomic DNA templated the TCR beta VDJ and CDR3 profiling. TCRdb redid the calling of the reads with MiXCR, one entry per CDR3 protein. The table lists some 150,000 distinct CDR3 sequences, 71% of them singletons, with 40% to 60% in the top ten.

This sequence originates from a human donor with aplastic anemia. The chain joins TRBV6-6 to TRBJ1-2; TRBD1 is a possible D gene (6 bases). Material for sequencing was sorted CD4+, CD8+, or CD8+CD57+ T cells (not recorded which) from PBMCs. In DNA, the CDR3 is TGTGCCAGCAGTTACTCCGGGACACGGGAGGATGGCTACACCTTC. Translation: CASSYSGTREDGYTF.